These T cell receptor beta chains were read from a single sample in a study of cytomegalovirus exposure and HLA in healthy donors. TCRdb's copy holds only in-frame clones and misses some; the assay was immunoSEQ multiplex PCR. Of about 210,000 clones listed, approximately 82% are singletons. The sequencing input was PBMCs. Receptor source: a man aged 35-49 years in good health and CMV-seropositive. Each CDR3 is given with its conserved first and last residue. Fields, in order: V gene, J gene, CDR3 protein.

>TRBV9|TRBJ2-7
CASSVGTHGEQYF
>TRBV19|TRBJ2-7
CASSIDGTGAWEQYF
>TRBV5-1|TRBJ2-2
CASSNPRLAGEDTGELFF
>TRBV20-1|TRBJ2-7
CSGRITYEQYF
>TRBV5-1|TRBJ2-5
CASSLAVQETQYF
>TRBV30|TRBJ1-1
CAWGQGLNTEAFF
>TRBV29-1|TRBJ1-1
CSVVPGGSGTEAFF
>TRBV5-4|TRBJ2-7
CASSPRQGSYEQYF
>TRBV5-1|TRBJ1-5
CASSLAPGGSQPQHF
>TRBV29-1|NA
CNSCGGSYEQYF
>TRBV9|TRBJ2-5
CASSALLAGGQETQYF
>TRBV2|TRBJ1-4
CASSGQGPLFF
>TRBV19|TRBJ2-3
CASSAGLATDTQYF